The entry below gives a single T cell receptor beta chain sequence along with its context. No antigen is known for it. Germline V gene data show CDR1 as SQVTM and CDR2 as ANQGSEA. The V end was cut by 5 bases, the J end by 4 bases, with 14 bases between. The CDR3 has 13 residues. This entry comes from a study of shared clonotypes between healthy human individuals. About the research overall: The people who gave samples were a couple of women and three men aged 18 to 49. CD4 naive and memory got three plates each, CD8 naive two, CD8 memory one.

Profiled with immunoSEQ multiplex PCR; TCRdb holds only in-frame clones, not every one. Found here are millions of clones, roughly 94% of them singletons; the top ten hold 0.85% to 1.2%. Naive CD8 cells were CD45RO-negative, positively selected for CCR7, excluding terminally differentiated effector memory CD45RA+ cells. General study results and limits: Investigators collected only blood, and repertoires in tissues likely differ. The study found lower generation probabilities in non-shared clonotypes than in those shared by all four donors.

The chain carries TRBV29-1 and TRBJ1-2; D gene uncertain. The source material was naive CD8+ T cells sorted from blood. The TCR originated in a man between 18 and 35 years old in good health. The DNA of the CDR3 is TGCAGCGTTACGGCGGGGAGAGGCTATGGCTACACCTTC. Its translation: CSVTAGRGYGYTF.